This TCR beta chain emerged from a study of shared clonotypes between healthy human individuals (TCRdb year 2020). With regard to the full study: The cohort comprised a couple of women and a few men aged 18 to 49 years. Per donor, three plates each were used for CD4 naive and CD4 memory, two for CD8 naive, and one for CD8 memory. To estimate repertoire size and how much clonotype sharing occurs between individuals, the study deeply sequenced the blood TCR repertoires of five healthy adults. Libraries were prepared and TCR repertoires were sequenced by different laboratories using diverse techniques, in order to increase sequencing depth and limit assay-specific biases. Between about 0.94 and 10 billion PBMCs per donor were obtained by leukapheresis.

Healthy HIV-negative adults with no recently reported acute infections or vaccinations were included as donors. Only Caucasian adults living in Nashville, Tennessee, USA were represented among the donors. CD4+ T cells were enriched by magnetic negative selection; naive cells were then positively selected on CD45RA, and the negative fraction formed the memory subset. After blood collection by leukapheresis, PBMCs were isolated using Ficoll-Histopaque density gradient centrifugation and then cryopreserved in the vapor phase of liquid nitrogen. Analytical flow cytometry was used to check the purity and quantity of each magnetically sorted T cell population. From each sorted fraction, genomic DNA was isolated and quantified by UV absorbance on a Nanodrop 2000c. TCR CDR3 regions were amplified from genomic DNA by multiplex PCR using the deep immunoSEQ assay. Genomic DNA extracted from each cell subset was distributed evenly over all wells of several immunoSEQ 96-well plates, and each plate served as one replicate. Each replicate PCR for sorted subsets received 150 to 250 ng genomic DNA, equal to roughly 33,000 T cell genomes. Purified libraries were quantified with a Qubit 3.0 fluorometer, sized on a Bioanalyzer 2100, and re-quantified with the KAPA Library Quantification kit. A separate single-read 150-cycle Illumina NextSeq 550 flow cell was used to sequence each immunoSEQ 96-well plate. The study's processing was this. Because only junctional sequences without quality scores were contained in the immunoSEQ output, filtering matching that applied to full-length reads could not be performed. Sequences were annotated with PyIR, a Python wrapper for IgBLAST v1.9, and V/J genes and CDR3 were assigned using IMGT germline references. Any read was removed if the V/J assignment was weak (E-value above 1e-6), the CDR3 was missing, or the read contained stop codons, out-of-frame junctions, or ambiguous translated residues. V3J clonotypes were defined as sequences sharing an identical inferred V gene, J gene, and CDR3 amino acid sequence. The percentage overlap between two repertoires was calculated by dividing the number of shared unique clonotypes by the size of the smaller repertoire. Three approaches were used to assess repertoire richness: RTK rarefaction, the Chao1 estimator, and Recon v2.1 estimates of unobserved clonotypes. For all TCRbeta clonotypes obtained by the gDNA method from several donors, generation probabilities were computed with OLGA. TCRdb obtained this table from immuneACCESS and retained in-frame rearrangements with V and J assigned. These tables miss some clones; where compared with another copy, unresolved V genes account for less than half of the shortfall, and the remainder is unexplained. That table is the source of V, J and clone size, and D and trimming were worked out from the DNA. This sample lists some 2,000,000 clones; roughly 96% were detected once. Of the sample, more than 0.1% is held by the ten largest clones.

The junction shows trimming of 5 bases on V and 5 bases on J, plus 24 bases between the germline ends. From the cysteine through the phenylalanine, the CDR3 covers 17 amino acids. CDR3 DNA only is kept here, 51 bases in frame from base 1. Taken from the germline V gene, the CDR1 and CDR2 loops are KGHSH and LQKENI. As to this clone: What antigen it recognizes has not been identified. No base qualities exist here, and no much larger clone lies one base off it.

Beyond this particular receptor, the publication reports: Larger estimated clonotype richness was generally found for naive subsets than for memory subsets. Because the study included a small number of donors, the genetic and exposure-history diversity represented was limited. Sampling was restricted to blood, and TCR repertoires in tissue are likely to differ from TCR repertoires in blood. Compared with non-shared clonotypes, clonotypes shared by all four sorted-subset donors had higher generation probabilities. Sharing across several donors was observed for 5% to 6.5% of naive CD4, less than 4% of naive CD8, 2% to 2.5% of memory CD4, and approximately 0.41% of memory CD8 clonotypes. Even with the large sequencing depth, rarefaction of the sorted-subset datasets indicated that sequencing was incomplete. Pairwise subsampling indicated that sequencing depth was expected to affect the degree of clonotype sharing among donors.

The sample was naive CD4+ T cells sorted from blood. The cell subset or site label on this specimen signifies: CD45RA+ positively selected. The chain is assembled from TRBV18 and TRBJ1-2, with a tentative D gene TRBD1 over 6 matching bases. This TCR came from a man between 18 and 29 years old in good health. The nucleotide sequence is given as TGTGCCAGCTCAACGGGAGGGGGAAACAGCAACCCTTATGGCTACACCTTC. The resulting protein is CASSTGGGNSNPYGYTF.